This TCR beta chain emerged from a study of T cell changes during pregnancy in multiple sclerosis. In this sample, this clone turned up once. The junction had 4 bases not matched to a gene; V was cut back by 3 bases and J by 3 bases. CDR3 size: 17 residues. From germline, CDR1 is LGHNA and CDR2 YNFKEQ. Measured with immunoSEQ multiplex PCR; TCRdb has only the in-frame clones, and not every one. This sample has fewer than 65,000 clones, with over 80% found just once. The source is a female donor with multiple sclerosis, enrolled in a pregnancy study. Specimen: CD4+ T cells from peripheral blood mononuclear cells, collected in the first trimester of pregnancy. The chain employs TRBV4-2 and TRBJ2-3; 15 bases map to TRBD2. The CDR3 spells CASSQGTSGGSTDTQYF. CDR3 coding DNA: TGTGCCAGCAGCCAGGGGACTAGCGGGGGGTCGACAGATACGCAGTATTTT.